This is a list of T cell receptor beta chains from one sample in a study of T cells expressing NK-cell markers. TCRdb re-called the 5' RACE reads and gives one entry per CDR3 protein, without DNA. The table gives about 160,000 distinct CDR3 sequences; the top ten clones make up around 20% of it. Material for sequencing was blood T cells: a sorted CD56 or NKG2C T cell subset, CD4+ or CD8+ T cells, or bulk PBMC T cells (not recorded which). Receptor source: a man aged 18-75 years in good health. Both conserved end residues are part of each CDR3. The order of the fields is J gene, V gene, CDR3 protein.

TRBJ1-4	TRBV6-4	CASSVARTDEKLFF
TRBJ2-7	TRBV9	CASSVAGTDPYEQYF
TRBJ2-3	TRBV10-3	CATAGDLTDTQYF
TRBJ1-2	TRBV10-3	CAISEPSTGVSVRYTF
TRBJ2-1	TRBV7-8	CASTRGNLHDEQFF
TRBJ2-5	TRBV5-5	CASSLEGQYQETQYF
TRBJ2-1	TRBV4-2	CASSQVHRGDLNNEQFF
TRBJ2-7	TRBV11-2	CASSPLLTVYPDEQYF
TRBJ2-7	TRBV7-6	CASSDRLAGQHEQYF
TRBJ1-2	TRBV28	CASSDIYNYGYTF
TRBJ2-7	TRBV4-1	CASSQTGKWYF
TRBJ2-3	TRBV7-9	CASSLLGSGDSDTQYF
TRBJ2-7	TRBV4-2	CASSQVAQESYEQYF
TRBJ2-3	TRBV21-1	CASTNTRTRGYTDTQYF
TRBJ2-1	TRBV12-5	CASGAGLAEWNEQFF
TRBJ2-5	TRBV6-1	CASGLQGGETQYF
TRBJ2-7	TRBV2	CASSFSGPSSYEQYF
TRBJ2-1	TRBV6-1	CASSERPGWDNEQFF
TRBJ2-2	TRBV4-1	CASSHTTSGGASGELFF
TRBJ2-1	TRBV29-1	CSVEDLHLGIVDEQFF
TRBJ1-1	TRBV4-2	CASSQPPKLSF
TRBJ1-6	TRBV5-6	CASSFQTDGSPLHF
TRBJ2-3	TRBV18	CASSLVGGATDTQYF
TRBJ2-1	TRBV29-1	CSVLPGQGRHTGNEQFF
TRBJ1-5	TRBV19	CASSIASTSNQPQHF
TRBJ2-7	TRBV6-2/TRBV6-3	CASSYSTFLGQDPYEQYF
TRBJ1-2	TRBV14	CASSHQGGQQANYGYTF
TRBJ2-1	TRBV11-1	CASSYYQSSYNEQFF
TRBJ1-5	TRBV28	CASRWLVNGNQPQHF
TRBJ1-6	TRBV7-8	CASSSKTGRPIKDSPLHF
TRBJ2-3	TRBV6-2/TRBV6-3	CASSYSLAHGVDTQYF
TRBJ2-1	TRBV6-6	CASGGGFGEQFF
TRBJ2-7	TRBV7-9	CASSLIAGWIHEQYF
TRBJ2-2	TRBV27	CASSPHGPGNTGELFF
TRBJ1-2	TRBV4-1	CASSLEPGTAFYGYTF
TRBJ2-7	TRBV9	CASSGPNRESYEQYF
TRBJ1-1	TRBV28	CASSLSSQGATEAFF
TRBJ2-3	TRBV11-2	CASSLEGPRVRADTQYF
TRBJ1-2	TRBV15	CATSPGHPYGYTF
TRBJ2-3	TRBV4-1	CASSQGPQGITYSYF
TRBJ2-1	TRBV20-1	CSAWDPMDSYNEQFF
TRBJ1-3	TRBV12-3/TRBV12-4	CASSLYGSDHPSGNTIYF
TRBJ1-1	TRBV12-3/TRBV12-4	CASSLEATNTEAFF
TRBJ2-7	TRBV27	CASSFGVGGQIYEQYF
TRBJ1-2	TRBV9	CASGRPDRVAGYTF
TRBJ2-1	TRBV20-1	CSATTRVSYNEQFF
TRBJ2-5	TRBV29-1	CSVEDRGTETQYF
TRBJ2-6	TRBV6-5	CASSYSIGVGANVLTF
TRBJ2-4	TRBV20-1	CSASRREWAKNIQYF
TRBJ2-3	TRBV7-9	CASSGTGGPDTQYF
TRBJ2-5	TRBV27	CASSLKFRGAQETQYF
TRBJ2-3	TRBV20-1	CSARSGQESDTQYF
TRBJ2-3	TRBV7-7	CASSIGVSGTGVTDTQYF